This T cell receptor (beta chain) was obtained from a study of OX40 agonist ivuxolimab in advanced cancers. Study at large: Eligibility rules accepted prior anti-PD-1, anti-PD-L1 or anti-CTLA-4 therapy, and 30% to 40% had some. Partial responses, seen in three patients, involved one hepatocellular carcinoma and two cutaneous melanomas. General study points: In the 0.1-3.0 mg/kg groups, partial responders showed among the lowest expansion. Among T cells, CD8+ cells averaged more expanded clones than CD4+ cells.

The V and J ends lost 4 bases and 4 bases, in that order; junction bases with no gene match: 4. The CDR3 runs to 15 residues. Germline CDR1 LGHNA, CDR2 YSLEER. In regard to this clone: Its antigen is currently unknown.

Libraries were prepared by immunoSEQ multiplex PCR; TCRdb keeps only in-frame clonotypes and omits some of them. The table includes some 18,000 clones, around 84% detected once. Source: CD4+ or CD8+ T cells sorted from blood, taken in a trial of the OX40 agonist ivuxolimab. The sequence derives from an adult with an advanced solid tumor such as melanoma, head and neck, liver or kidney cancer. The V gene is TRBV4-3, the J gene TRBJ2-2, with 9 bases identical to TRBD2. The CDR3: CASSLSGSPTGELFF. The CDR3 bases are TGCGCCAGCAGCCTTAGCGGGAGCCCCACCGGGGAGCTGTTTTTT.